A single sample is the source of the 2 T cell receptor beta chains below, sequenced in a study of blood T cell repertoires in COVID-19 (dated by TCRdb to 2020 to 2021). The library was generated by the immunoSEQ multiplex PCR assay. In its TCRdb copy, this immuneACCESS table keeps in-frame sequences only and misses some clones. Where compared with another copy, unresolved V genes explain less than half of these, and the others have no known cause. The sample contains around 340,000 clones, about nine tenths of them found a single time. The ten largest clones capture over 0.9% of the sample. Sample: PBMCs or T cells enriched from blood (not recorded which). These receptor sequences come from a woman in her 30s who had been exposed to COVID-19.

The gene calls are TRBV25-1 and TRBJ2-7, with TRBD2 identical over 8 bases. Germline assignment: CDR1 MGHDK and CDR2 SYGVNS. This CDR3 has 13 amino acids. J was trimmed by 2 bases and V by 5 bases; bases with no gene match: 2. The CDR3 protein is CASSLAGTYEQYF. DNA of the CDR3: TGTGCCAGCAGTCTAGCGGGTACCTACGAGCAGTACTTC.

The chain recombines TRBV6-5 with TRBJ1-5; D may be TRBD1 (6 bases). V lost 4 bases, J lost 2 bases, and 9 bases lay in between. Germline CDR1 MNHEY, CDR2 SVGAGI. The CDR3 contains 14 residues. Here the CDR3 DNA reads TGTGCCAGCAGTTCAGGGGTGCGCAATCAGCCCCAGCATTTT. The encoded protein is CASSSGVRNQPQHF.